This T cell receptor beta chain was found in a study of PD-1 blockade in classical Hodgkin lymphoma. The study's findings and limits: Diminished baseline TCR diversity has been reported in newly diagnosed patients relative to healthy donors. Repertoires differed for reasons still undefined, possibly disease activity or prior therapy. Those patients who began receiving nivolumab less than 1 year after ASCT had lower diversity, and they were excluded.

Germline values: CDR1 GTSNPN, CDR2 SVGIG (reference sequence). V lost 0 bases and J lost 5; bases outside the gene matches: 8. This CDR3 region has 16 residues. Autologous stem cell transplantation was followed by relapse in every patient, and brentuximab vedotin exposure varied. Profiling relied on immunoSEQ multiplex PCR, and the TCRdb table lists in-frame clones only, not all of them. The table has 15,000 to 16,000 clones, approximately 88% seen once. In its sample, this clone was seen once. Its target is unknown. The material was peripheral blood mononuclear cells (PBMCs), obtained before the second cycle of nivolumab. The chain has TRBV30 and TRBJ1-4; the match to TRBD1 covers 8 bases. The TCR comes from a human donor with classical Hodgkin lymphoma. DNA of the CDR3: TGTGCCTGGAGTGTCGGGACAGGCCACATCAATGAAAAACTGTTTTTT. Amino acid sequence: CAWSVGTGHINEKLFF.